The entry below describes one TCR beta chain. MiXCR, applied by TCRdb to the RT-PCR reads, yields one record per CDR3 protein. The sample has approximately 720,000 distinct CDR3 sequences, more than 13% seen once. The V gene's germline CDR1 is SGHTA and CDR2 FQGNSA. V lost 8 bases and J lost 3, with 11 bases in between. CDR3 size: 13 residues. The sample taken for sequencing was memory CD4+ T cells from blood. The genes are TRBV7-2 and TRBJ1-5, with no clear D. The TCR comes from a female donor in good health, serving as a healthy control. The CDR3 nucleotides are TGTGCCAGCTCAAGGCGCGTCAATCAGCCCCAGCATTTT. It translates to CASSRRVNQPQHF.